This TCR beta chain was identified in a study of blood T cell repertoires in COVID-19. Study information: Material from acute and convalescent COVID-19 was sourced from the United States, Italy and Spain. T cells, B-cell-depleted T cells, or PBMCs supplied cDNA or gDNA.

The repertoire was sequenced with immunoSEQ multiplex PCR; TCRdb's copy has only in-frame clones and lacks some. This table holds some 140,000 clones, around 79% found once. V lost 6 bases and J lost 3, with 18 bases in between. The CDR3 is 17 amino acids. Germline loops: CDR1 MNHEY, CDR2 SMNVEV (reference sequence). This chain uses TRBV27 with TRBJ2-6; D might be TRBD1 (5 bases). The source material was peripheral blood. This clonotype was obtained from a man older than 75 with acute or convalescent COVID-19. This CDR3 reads CASRLASRGSGANVLTF. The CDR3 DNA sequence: TGTGCCAGCAGACTCGCCTCAAGGGGCAGTGGGGCCAACGTCCTGACTTTC.